The 3 T cell receptor beta chains given below trace back to one sample, sequenced in a study of Graves' ophthalmopathy and Graves' hyperthyroidism. From RNA, the CDR3 regions of TCR beta chains were amplified and sequenced. The first-round RT-PCR employed HTBI primers together with the Qiagen OneStep RT-PCR kit. A multiplex PCR was then performed as the second round. TCRdb recomputed calls from the multiplex PCR reads with MiXCR, one row per CDR3 protein. The table includes approximately 480,000 distinct CDR3 sequences, 14% detected once. Sequenced material: blood. These receptors originate from a woman aged 30 to 39 with Graves' ophthalmopathy.

J is TRBJ2-7 and V is TRBV30; D gene ambiguous. The germline CDR1 and CDR2 sequences are GTSNPN and SVGIG (reference sequence). Trimming removed 3 bases from V and 3 bases from J, with 3 bases in between. The CDR3 sequence is 10 residues long. CDR3 nucleotides: TGTGCCTGGAGGCACTACGAGCAGTACGTC. This gives the protein CAWRHYEQYV.

This clonotype was found a few times. This chain connects TRBV20-1 to TRBJ1-1; D unresolved. Per the germline V gene, CDR1 is DFQATT and CDR2 is SNEGSKA (reference sequence). With 0 bases removed from V and 3 bases from J, the gap between germline ends came to 11 bases. The CDR3 has 14 amino acids. The DNA for the CDR3 is TGCAGTGCTAGAGATCCTATAAGGGACACTGAAGCTTTCTTT. It encodes CSARDPIRDTEAFF.

This clonotype was observed at least ten times. The V and J genes are TRBV6-2 or TRBV6-3 and TRBJ1-2, with a weak D call TRBD1 (6 bases). The CDR3 spans 15 residues. The germline V gene has CDR1 MNHEY and CDR2 SVGEGT. Trimming pared 2 bases from V and 4 bases from J, leaving 14 bases between. The CDR3 DNA reads as TGTGCCAGCAGTTACCAACTACAGGGTGGCTATGGCTACACCTTC. It specifies CASSYQLQGGYGYTF.